This T cell receptor beta chain was documented in a study of blood T cells in healthy people across ages. From germline, CDR1 is ENHRY and CDR2 SYGVKD. The CDR3 contains 13 residues. Trimming took off 9 bases at V and 4 bases at J, with 13 bases between the two ends. For the second PCR, which ran for 7 to 11 cycles, a sample-barcoded 5' primer and a J-beta primer mix were used. Using its own MiXCR run on the 5' RACE reads, TCRdb lists one record per CDR3 protein. The sample lists about 970,000 distinct CDR3 sequences, roughly 50% occurring once. V gene TRBV10-3 combines with J gene TRBJ1-5; no definite D call. Source material: blood. This sequence originates from a woman aged 55-69 years in good health. The CDR3 here is CAMSEAANQPQHF. The DNA for the CDR3 is TGTGCCATGTCGGAGGCAGCTAATCAGCCCCAGCATTTT.